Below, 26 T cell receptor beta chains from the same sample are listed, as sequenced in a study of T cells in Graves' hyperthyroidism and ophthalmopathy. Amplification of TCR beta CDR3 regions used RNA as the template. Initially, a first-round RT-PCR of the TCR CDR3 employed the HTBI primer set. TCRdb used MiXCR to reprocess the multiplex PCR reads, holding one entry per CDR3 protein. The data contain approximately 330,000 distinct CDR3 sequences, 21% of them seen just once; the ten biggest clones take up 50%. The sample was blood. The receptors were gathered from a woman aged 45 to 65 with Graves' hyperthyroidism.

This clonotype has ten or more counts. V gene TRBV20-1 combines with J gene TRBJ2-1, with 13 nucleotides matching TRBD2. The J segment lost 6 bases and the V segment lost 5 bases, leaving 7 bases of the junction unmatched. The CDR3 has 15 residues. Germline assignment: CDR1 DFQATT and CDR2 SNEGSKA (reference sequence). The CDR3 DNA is TGCAGTGCTTGGATGGGACTAGCGGGAAGCAATGAGCAGTTCTTC. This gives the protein CSAWMGLAGSNEQFF.

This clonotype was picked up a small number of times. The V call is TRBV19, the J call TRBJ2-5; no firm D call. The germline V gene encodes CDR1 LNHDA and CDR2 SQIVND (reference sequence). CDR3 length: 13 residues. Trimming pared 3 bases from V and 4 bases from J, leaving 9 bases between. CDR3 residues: CASSIAALETQYF. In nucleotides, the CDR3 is TGTGCCAGTAGTATCGCTGCCCTAGAGACCCAGTACTTC.

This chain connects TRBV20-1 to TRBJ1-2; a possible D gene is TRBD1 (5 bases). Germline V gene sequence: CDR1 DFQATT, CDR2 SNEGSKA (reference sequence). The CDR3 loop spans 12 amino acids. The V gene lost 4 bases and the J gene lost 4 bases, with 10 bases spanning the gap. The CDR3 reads CSAKGASYGYTF. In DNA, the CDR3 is TGCAGTGCTAAAGGGGCCTCCTATGGCTACACCTTC.

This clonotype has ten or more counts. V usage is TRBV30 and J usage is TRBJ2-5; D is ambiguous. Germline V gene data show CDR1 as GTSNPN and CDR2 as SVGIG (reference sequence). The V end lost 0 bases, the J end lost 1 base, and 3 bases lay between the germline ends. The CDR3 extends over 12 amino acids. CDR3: CAWSVGQETQYF. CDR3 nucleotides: TGTGCCTGGAGTGTTGGCCAAGAGACCCAGTACTTC.

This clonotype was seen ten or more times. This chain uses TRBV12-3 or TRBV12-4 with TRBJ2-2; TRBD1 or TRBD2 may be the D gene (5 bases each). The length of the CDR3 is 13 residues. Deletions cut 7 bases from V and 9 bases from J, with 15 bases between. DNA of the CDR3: TGTGCCAGCAAGCTGAATGGGACCAGGGAGCTGTTTTTT. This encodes CASKLNGTRELFF.

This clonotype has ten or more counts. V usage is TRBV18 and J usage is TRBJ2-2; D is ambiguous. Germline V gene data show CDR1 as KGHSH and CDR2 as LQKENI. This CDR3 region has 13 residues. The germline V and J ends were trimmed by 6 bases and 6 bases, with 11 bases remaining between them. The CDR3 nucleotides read TGTGCCAGCTCGATCGCATTGGCCGGGGAGCTGTTTTTT. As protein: CASSIALAGELFF.

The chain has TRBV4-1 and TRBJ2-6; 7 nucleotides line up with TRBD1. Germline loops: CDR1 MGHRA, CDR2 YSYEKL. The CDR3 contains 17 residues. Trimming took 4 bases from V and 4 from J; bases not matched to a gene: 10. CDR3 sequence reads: CASSPQTGLTGANVLTF. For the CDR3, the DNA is TGCGCCAGCAGCCCTCAGACAGGGCTTACCGGGGCCAACGTCCTGACTTTC.

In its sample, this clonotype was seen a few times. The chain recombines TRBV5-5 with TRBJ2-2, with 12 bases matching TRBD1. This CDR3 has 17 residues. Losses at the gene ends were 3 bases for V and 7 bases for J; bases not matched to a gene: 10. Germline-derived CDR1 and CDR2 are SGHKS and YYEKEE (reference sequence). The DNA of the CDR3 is TGTGCCAGCAGCTCAAACCCGGGACAGGGGGCGGGCGGGGAGCTGTTTTTT. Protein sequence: CASSSNPGQGAGGELFF.

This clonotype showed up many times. CDR3 in amino acids: CSARSSSSYEQYF. DNA for the CDR3: TGCAGTGCTAGAAGTTCATCATCCTACGAGCAGTACTTC. This chain links TRBV20-1 with TRBJ2-7; D uncertain. The V end was cut by 2 bases, the J end by 1 base, with 9 bases between. CDR1 DFQATT and CDR2 SNEGSKA come from the germline V gene (reference sequence). This CDR3 comprises 13 residues.

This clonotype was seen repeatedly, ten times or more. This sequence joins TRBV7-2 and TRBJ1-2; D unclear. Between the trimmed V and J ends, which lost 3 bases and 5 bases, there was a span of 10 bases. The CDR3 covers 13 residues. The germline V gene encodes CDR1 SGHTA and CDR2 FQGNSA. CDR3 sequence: CASSLQQAYGYTF. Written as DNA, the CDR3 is TGTGCCAGCAGCTTGCAGCAGGCTTATGGCTACACCTTC.

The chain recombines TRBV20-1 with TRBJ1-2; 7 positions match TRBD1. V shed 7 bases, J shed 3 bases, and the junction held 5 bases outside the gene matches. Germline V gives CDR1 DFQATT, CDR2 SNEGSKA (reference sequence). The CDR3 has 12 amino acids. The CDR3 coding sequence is TGCAGTGTACAGGGGCTTGACTATGGCTACACCTTC. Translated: CSVQGLDYGYTF.

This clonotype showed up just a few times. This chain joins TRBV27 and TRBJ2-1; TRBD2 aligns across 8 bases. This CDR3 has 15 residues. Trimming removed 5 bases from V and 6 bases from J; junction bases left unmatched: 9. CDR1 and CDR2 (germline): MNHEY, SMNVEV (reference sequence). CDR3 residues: CASSISSGFFNEQFF. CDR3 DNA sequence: TGTGCCAGCAGTATCTCTAGCGGGTTTTTCAATGAGCAGTTCTTC.

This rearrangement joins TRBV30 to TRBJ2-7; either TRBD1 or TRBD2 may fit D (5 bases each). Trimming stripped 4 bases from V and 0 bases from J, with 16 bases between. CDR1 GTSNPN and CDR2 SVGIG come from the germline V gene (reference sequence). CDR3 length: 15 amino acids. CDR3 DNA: TGTGCCTGGACCCATTCCTCCGGGACCTCCTACGAGCAGTACTTC. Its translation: CAWTHSSGTSYEQYF.

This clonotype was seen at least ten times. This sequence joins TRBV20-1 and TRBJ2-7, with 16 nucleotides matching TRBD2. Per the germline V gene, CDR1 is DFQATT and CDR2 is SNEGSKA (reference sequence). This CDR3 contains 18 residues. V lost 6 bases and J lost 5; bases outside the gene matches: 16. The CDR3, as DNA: TGCAGTGCCGGCGGGACAGCCGGGACTAGCGGGAGGGCCCACGAGCAGTACTTC. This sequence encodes CSAGGTAGTSGRAHEQYF.

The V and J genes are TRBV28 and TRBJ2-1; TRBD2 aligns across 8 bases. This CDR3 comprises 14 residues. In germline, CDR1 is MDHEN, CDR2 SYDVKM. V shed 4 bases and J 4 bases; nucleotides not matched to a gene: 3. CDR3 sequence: CASSYSGRYNEQFF. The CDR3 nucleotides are TGTGCCAGCAGTTACAGCGGGAGATACAATGAGCAGTTCTTC.

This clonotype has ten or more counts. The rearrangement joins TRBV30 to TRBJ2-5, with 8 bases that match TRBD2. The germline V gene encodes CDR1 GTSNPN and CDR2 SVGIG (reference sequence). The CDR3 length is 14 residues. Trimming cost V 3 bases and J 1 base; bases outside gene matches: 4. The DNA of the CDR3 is TGTGCCTGGAGGCTGGCGGGAGGCCAAGAGACCCAGTACTTC. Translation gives CAWRLAGGQETQYF.

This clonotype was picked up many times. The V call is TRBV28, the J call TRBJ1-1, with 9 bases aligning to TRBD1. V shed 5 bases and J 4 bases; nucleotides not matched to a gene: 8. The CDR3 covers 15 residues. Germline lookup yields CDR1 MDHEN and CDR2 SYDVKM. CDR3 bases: TGTGCCAGCAGTCCCCCCTGGACAGGGGTCACTGAAGCTTTCTTT. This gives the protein CASSPPWTGVTEAFF.

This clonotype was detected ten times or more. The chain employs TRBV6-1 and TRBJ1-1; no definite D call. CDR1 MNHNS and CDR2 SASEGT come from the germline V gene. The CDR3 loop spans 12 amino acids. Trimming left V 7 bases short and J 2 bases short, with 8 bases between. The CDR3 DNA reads TGTGCCAGCACCTCCTTAAACACTGAAGCTTTCTTT. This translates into CASTSLNTEAFF.

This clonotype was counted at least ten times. The CDR3 is CAWNAGGPEAFF. The CDR3 region has the DNA TGTGCCTGGAACGCAGGGGGCCCTGAAGCTTTCTTT. The chain has TRBV30 and TRBJ1-1, with 8 bases lining up with TRBD1. CDR3 length: 12 residues. In germline, CDR1 is GTSNPN, CDR2 SVGIG (reference sequence). J gave up 6 bases and V 4 bases, and 4 bases lay outside the gene matches. Combining the CDR3 with reference TRBV30 and TRBJ1-1 gives the whole variable domain SQTIHQWPATLVQPVGSPLSLECTVEGTSNPNLYWYRQAAGRGLQLLFYSVGIGQISSEVPQNLSASRPQDRQFILSSKKLLLSDSGFYLCAWNAGGPEAFFGQGTRLTVV.

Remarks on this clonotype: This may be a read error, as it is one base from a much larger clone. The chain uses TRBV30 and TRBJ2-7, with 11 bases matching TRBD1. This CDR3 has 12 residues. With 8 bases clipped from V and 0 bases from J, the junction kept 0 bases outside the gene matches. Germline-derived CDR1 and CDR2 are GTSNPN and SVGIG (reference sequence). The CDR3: CAGTGGSYEQYF. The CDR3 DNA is TGTGCCGGGACAGGGGGCTCCTACGAGCAGTACTTC.

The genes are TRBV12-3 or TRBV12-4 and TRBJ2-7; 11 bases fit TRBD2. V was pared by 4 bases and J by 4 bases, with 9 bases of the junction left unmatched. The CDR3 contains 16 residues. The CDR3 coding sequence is TGTGCCAGCAGTTCAGAAGGACTAGCGGGCGAGTACGAGCAGTACTTC. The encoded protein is CASSSEGLAGEYEQYF.

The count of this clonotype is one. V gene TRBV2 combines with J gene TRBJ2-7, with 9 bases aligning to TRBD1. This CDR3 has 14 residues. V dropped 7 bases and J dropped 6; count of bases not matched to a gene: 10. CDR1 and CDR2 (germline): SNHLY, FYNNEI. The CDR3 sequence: CASTFGQGLAEQYF. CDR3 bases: TGTGCCAGCACATTTGGACAGGGGTTAGCCGAGCAGTACTTC.

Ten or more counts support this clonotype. The CDR3 sequence is CASSGWGGKNIQYF. The CDR3 DNA is TGTGCCAGCAGCGGTTGGGGGGGCAAAAACATTCAGTACTTC. The chain couples TRBV5-8 to TRBJ2-4; 7 bases are a match to TRBD2. With V trimmed by 4 bases and J by 3 bases, 4 bases remained unmatched. From germline, CDR1 is SGHTS and CDR2 YDEGEE. The CDR3 contains 14 residues.

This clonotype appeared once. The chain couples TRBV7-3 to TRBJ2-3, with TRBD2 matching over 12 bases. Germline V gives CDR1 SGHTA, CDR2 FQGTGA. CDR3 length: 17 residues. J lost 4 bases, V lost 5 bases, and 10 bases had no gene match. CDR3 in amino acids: CASSRGTSGPPPDTQYF. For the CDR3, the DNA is TGTGCCAGCAGCAGAGGGACTAGCGGGCCACCCCCAGATACGCAGTATTTT.

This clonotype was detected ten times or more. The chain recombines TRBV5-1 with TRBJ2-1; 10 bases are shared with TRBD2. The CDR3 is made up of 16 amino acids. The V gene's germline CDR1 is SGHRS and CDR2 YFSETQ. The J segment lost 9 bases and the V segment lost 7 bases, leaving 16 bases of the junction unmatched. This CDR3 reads CASSHGASGSASEQFF. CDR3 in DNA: TGCGCCAGCTCGCACGGGGCTAGCGGGAGTGCGAGTGAGCAGTTCTTC.

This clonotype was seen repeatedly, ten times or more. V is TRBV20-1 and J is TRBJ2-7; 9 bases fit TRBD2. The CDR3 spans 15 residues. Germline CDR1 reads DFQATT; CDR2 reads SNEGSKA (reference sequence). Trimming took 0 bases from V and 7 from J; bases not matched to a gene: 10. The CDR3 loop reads CSARDSRGGYGEQYF. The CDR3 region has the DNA TGCAGTGCTAGAGATTCGCGGGGGGGTTACGGAGAGCAGTACTTC.